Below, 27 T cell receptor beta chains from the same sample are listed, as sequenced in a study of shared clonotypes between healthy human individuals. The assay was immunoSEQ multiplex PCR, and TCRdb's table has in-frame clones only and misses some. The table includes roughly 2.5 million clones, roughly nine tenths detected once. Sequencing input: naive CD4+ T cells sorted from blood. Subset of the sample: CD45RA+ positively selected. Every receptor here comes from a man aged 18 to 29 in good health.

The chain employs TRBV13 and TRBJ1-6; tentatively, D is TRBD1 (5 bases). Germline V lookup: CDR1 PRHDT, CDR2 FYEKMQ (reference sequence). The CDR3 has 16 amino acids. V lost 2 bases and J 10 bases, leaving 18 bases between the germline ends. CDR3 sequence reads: CASSLRGVWMKSPLHF. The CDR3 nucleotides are TGTGCCAGCAGCTTAAGGGGTGTTTGGATGAAATCACCCCTCCACTTT.

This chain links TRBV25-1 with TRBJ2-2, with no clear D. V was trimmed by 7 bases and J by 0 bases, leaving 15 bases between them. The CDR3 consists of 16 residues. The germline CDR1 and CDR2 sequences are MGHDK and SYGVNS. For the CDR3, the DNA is TGTGCCAGCACGAACCAGAAAAACGCGAACACCGGGGAGCTGTTTTTT. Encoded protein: CASTNQKNANTGELFF. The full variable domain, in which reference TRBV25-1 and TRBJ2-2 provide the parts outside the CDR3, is EADIYQTPRYLVIGTGKKITLECSQTMGHDKMYWYQQDPGMELHLIHYSYGVNSTEKGDLSSESTVSRIRTEHFPLTLESARPSHTSQYLCASTNQKNANTGELFFGEGSRLTVL.

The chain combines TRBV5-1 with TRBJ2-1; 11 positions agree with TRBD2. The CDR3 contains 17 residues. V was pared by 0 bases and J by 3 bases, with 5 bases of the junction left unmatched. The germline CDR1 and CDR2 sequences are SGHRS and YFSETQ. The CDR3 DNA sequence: TGCGCCAGCAGCTTGGATACTAGCGGGAGACACTACAATGAGCAGTTCTTC. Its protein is CASSLDTSGRHYNEQFF.

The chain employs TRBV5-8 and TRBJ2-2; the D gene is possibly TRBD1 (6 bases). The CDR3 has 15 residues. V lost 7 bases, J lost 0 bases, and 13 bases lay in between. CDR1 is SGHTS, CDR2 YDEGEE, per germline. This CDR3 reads CASSLPGANTGELFF. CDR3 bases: TGTGCCAGCTCCCTTCCAGGGGCGAACACCGGGGAGCTGTTTTTT.

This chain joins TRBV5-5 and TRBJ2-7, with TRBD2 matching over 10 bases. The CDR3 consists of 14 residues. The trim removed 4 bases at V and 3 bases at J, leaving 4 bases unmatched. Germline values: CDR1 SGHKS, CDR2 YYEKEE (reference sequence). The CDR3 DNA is TGTGCCAGCAGCGCATCTAGCGGGAGCTACGAGCAGTACTTC. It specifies CASSASSGSYEQYF.

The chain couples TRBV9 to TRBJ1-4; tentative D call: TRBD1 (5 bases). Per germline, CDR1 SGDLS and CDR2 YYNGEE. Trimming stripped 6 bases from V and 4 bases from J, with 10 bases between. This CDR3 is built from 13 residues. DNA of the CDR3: TGTGCCAGCAACCGGGACGGTAATGAAAAACTGTTTTTT. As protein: CASNRDGNEKLFF.

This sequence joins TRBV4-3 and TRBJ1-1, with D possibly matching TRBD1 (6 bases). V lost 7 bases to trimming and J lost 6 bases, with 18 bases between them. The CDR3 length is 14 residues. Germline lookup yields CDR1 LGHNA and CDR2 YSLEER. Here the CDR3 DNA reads TGCGCCAGCACCTCTGGAGGGGGTCAAGCTGAAGCTTTCTTT. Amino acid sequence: CASTSGGGQAEAFF.

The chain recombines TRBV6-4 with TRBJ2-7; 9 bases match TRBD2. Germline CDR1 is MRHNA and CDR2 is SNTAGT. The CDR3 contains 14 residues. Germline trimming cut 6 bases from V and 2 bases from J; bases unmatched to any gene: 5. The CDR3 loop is CASSLLAGPYEQYF. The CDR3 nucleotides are TGTGCCAGCAGCTTACTAGCGGGCCCCTACGAGCAGTACTTC.

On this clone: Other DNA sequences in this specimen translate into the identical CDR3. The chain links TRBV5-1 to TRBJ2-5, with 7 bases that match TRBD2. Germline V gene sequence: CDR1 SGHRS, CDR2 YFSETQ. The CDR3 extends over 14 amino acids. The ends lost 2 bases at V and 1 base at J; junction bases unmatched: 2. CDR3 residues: CASSLLAGQETQYF. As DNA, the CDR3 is TGCGCCAGCAGCTTATTAGCGGGCCAAGAGACCCAGTACTTC.

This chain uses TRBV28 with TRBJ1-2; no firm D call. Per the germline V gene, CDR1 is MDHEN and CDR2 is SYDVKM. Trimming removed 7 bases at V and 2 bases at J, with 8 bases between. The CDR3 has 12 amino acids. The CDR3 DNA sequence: TGTGCCAGCAATTCTGCCAACTATGGCTACACCTTC. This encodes CASNSANYGYTF.

CDR3 loop: CSVSGTVTYEQYF. In nucleotides, the CDR3 is TGCAGCGTATCCGGGACAGTTACCTACGAGCAGTACTTC. The chain couples TRBV29-1 to TRBJ2-7, with TRBD1 identical over 7 bases. This CDR3 spans 13 amino acids. The J segment lost 2 bases and the V segment lost 6 bases, leaving 7 bases of the junction unmatched. The germline V gene has CDR1 SQVTM and CDR2 ANQGSEA.

CDR3 in amino acids: CASSPTTGNYEQYF. The DNA for the CDR3 is TGTGCCAGCTCACCCACGACGGGAAACTACGAGCAGTACTTC. The gene calls are TRBV18 and TRBJ2-7; maybe TRBD2 (5 bases). V shed 3 bases and J shed 3 bases, with 12 bases lying between them. Per germline, CDR1 KGHSH and CDR2 LQKENI. This CDR3 is built from 14 residues. The full variable domain, rest sourced from reference TRBV18 and TRBJ2-7, is NAGVMQNPRHLVRRRGQEARLRCSPMKGHSHVYWYRQLPEEGLKFMVYLQKENIIDESGMPKERFSAEFPKEGPSILRIQQVVRGDSAAYFCASSPTTGNYEQYFGPGTRLTVT.

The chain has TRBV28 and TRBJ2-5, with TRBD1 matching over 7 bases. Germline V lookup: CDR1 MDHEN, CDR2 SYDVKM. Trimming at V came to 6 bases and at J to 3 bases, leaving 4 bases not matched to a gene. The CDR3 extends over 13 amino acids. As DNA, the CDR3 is TGTGCCAGCAGCGGGACAGCGAAAGAGACCCAGTACTTC. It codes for CASSGTAKETQYF. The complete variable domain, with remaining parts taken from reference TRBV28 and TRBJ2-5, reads DVKVTQSSRYLVKRTGEKVFLECVQDMDHENMFWYRQDPGLGLRLIYFSYDVKMKEKGDIPEGYSVSREKKERFSLILESASTNQTSMYLCASSGTAKETQYFGPGTRLLVL.

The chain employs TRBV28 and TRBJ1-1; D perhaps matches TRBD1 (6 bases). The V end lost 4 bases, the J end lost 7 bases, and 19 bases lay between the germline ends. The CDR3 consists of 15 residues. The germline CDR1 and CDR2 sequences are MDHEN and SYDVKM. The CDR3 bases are TGTGCCAGCAGTTCTTTTTGGGGCAGGGGATTTGAAGCTTTCTTT. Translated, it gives CASSSFWGRGFEAFF.

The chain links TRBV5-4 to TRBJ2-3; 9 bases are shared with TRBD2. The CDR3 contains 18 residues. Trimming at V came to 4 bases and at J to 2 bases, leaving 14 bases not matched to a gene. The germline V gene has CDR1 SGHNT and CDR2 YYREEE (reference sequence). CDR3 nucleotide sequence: TGTGCCAGCAGCGCGGGGGGGAGAGGGGGCCAAATCACAGATACGCAGTATTTT. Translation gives CASSAGGRGGQITDTQYF. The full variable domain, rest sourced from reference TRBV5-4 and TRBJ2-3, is ETGVTQSPTHLIKTRGQQVTLRCSSQSGHNTVSWYQQALGQGPQFIFQYYREEENGRGNFPPRFSGLQFPNYSSELNVNALELDDSALYLCASSAGGRGGQITDTQYFGPGTRLTVL.

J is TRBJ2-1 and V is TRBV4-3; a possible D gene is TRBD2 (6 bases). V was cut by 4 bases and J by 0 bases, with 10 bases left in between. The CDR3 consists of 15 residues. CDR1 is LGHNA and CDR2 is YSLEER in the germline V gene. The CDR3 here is CASSLAGGSYNEQFF. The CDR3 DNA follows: TGCGCCAGCAGCCTCGCCGGGGGCTCCTACAATGAGCAGTTCTTC.

The CDR3 DNA sequence: TGTGCCAGCAGCTGGCGGGACTCCAAGGAGCAGTTCTTC. Protein: CASSWRDSKEQFF. The chain carries TRBV5-4 and TRBJ2-1, with D tentatively TRBD2 (6 bases). Germline loops: CDR1 SGHNT, CDR2 YYREEE (reference sequence). Between the trimmed V and J ends, which lost 3 bases and 10 bases, there was a span of 14 bases. The CDR3 length is 13 residues.

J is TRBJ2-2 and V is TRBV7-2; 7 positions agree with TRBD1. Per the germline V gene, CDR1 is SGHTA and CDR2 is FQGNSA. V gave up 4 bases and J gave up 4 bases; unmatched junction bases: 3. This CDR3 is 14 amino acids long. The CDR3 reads CASSSGQSTGELFF. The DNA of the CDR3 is TGTGCCAGCAGCTCGGGACAGAGCACCGGGGAGCTGTTTTTT.

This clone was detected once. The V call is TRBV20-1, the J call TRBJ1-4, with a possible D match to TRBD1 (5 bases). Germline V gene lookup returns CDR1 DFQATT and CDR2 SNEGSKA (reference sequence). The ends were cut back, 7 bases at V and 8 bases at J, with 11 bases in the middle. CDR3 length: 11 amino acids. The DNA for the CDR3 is TGCAGTGTCAGGGAGGGGGAAAAACTGTTTTTT. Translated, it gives CSVREGEKLFF.

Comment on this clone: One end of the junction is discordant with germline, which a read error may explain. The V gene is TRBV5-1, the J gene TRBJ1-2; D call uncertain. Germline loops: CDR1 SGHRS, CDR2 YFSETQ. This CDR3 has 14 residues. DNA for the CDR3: TGCGCCAGCAGCTTAGATTCTACGGTAACGAGTTCCGCCTTC. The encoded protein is CASSLDSTVTSSAF.

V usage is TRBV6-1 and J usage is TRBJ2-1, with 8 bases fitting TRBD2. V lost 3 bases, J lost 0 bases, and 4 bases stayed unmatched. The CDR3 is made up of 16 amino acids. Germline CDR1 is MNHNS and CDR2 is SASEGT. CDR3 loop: CASSETSAGSYNEQFF. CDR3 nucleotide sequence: TGTGCCAGCAGTGAGACTAGCGCCGGCTCCTACAATGAGCAGTTCTTC.

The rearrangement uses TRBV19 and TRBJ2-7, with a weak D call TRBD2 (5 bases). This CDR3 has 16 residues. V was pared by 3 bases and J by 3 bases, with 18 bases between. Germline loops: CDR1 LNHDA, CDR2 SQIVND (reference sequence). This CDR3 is CASSIHPASRGYEQYF. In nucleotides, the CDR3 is TGTGCCAGTAGTATCCACCCCGCGAGCCGGGGCTACGAGCAGTACTTC.

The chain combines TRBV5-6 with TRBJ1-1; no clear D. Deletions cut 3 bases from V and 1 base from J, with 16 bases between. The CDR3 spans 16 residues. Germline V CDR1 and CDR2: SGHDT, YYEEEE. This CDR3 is CASSYVAPSRNTEAFF. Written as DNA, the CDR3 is TGTGCCAGCAGCTATGTTGCCCCAAGTAGGAACACTGAAGCTTTCTTT.

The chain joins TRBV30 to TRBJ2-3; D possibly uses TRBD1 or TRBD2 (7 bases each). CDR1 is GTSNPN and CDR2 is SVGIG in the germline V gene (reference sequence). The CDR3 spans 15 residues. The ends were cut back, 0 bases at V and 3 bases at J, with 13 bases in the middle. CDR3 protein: CAWSVGGGSTDTQYF. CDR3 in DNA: TGTGCCTGGAGTGTAGGGGGCGGGAGTACAGATACGCAGTATTTT.

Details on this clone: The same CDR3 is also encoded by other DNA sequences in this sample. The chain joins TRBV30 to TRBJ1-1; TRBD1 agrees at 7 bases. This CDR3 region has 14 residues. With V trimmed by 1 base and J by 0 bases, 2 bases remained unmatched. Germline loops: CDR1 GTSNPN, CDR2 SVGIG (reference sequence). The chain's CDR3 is CAWSEGAMNTEAFF. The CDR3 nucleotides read TGTGCCTGGAGTGAGGGGGCCATGAACACTGAAGCTTTCTTT.

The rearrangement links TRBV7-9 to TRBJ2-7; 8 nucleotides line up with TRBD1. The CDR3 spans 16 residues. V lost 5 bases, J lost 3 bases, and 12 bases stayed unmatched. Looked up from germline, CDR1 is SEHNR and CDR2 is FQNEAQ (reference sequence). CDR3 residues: CASSPSAGGRGYEQYF. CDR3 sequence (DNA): TGTGCCAGCAGCCCATCCGCAGGGGGCCGCGGCTACGAGCAGTACTTC.

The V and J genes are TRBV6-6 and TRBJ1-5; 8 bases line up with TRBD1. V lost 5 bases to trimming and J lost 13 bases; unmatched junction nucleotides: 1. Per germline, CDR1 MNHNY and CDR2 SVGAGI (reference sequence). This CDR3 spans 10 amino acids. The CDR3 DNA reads TGTGCCAGCAGTGACAGGGGACAGCATTTT. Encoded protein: CASSDRGQHF.